These 5 T cell receptor beta chains were sequenced from one sample in a study of blood T cell repertoires in COVID-19. Some clones are missing from TCRdb's copy, which holds only in-frame ones; the method was immunoSEQ multiplex PCR. The repertoire holds about 300,000 clones, 80% to 90% seen once, with 10% in the top ten. Sequenced input: PBMCs or T cells enriched from blood (not recorded which). These receptors originate from a woman in her late teens or twenties who had recovered from COVID-19.

This clone was seen a single time. In nucleotides, the CDR3 is TGTGCCATCAGTGTCCAGGGAACCGGGGAGCTGTTTTTT. Amino acid sequence: CAISVQGTGELFF. The rearrangement joins TRBV10-3 to TRBJ2-2, with D maybe TRBD1 (5 bases). This CDR3 is built from 13 residues. V shed 4 bases and J shed 5 bases, with 8 bases lying between them. Per germline, CDR1 ENHRY and CDR2 SYGVKD.

The chain recombines TRBV25-1 with TRBJ1-1, with no clear D. Germline V gene sequence: CDR1 MGHDK, CDR2 SYGVNS. The length of the CDR3 is 13 residues. Trimming removed 8 bases from V and 2 bases from J, with 12 bases in between. The CDR3 here is CASGRVDNTEAFF. In DNA form, the CDR3 reads TGTGCCAGCGGCCGGGTCGACAACACTGAAGCTTTCTTT.

CDR3 DNA sequence: TGTGCCAGCAGCCTCTACAGGGGCTACGAGCAGTACTTC. This gives the protein CASSLYRGYEQYF. The rearrangement joins TRBV3-1 (or the pseudogene TRBV3-2) to TRBJ2-7, with 7 positions matching TRBD1. The CDR3 totals 13 residues. CDR1 is LGHDT and CDR2 is YNNKEL in the germline V gene (reference sequence). V gave up 4 bases and J gave up 3 bases; unmatched junction bases: 3.

This clone was picked up a small number of times. The chain is built from TRBV27 and TRBJ1-2; weak D call: TRBD1 (6 bases). Per the germline V gene, CDR1 is MNHEY and CDR2 is SMNVEV (reference sequence). This CDR3 is 14 amino acids long. V was trimmed by 3 bases and J by 5 bases, leaving 13 bases between them. In nucleotides, the CDR3 is TGTGCCAGCAGTTTCACAGGGAAACGGTATGGCTACACCTTC. As protein: CASSFTGKRYGYTF.

This clone was detected only once. V usage is TRBV7-6 and J usage is TRBJ2-4, with a weak D call TRBD1 (6 bases). The CDR3 runs 18 residues. Germline CDR1 reads SGHVS; CDR2 reads FNYEAQ. The V and J ends lost 5 bases and 2 bases respectively, with 22 bases between them. As DNA, the CDR3 is TGTGCCAGCAGCATACTGGGTAGTGGGGGCAATCCCAAAAACATTCAGTACTTC. As protein: CASSILGSGGNPKNIQYF.